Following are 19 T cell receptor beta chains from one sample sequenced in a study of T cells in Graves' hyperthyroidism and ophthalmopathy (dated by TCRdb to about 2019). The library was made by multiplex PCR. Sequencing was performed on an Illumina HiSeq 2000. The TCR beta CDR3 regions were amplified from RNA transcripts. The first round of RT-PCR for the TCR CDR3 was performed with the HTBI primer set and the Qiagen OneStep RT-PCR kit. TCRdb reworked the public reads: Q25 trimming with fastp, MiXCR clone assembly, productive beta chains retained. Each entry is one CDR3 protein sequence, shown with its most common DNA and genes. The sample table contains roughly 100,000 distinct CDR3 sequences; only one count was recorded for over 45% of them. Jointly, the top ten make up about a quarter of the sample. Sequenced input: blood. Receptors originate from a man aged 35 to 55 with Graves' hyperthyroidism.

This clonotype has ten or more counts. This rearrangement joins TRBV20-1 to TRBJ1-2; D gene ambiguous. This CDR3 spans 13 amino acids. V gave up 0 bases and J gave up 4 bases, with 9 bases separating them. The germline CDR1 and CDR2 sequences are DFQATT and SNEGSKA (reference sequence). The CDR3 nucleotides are TGCAGTGCTAGAGAGGCCACGACCTATGGCTACACCTTC. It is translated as CSAREATTYGYTF.

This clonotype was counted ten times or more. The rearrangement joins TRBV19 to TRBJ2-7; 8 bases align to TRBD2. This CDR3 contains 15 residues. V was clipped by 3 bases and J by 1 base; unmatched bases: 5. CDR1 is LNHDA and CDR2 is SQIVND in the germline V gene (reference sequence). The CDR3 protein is CASSIQAGVSYEQYF. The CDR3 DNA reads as TGTGCCAGTAGTATTCAAGCGGGAGTGTCCTACGAGCAGTACTTC.

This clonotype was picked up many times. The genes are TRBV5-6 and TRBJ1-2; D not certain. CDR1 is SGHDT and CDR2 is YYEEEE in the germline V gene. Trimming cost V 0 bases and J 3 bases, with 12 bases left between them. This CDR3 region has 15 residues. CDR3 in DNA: TGTGCCAGCAGCTTGGTAGGGTCAGGATACTATGGCTACACCTTC. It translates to CASSLVGSGYYGYTF.

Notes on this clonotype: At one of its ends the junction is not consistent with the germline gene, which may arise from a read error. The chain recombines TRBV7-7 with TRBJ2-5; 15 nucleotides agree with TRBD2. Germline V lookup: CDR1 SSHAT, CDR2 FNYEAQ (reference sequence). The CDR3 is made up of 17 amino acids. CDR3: CASSSGTSGGPKEAQYF. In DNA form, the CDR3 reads TGTGCTAGCAGCTCTGGGACTAGCGGGGGGCCCAAAGAGGCCCAGTACTTC. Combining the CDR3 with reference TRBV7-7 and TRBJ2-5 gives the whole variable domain GAGVSQSPRYKVTKRGQDVTLRCDPISSHATLYWYQQALGQGPEFLTYFNYEAQPDKSGLPSDRFSAERPEGSISTLTIQRTEQRDSAMYRCASSSGTSGGPKEAQYFGPGTRLLVL.

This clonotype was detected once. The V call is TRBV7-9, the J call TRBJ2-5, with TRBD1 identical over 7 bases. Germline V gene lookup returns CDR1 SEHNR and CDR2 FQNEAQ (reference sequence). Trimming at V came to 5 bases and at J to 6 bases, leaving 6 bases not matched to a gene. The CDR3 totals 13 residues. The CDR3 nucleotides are TGTGCCAGCAGCCTACTACAGGGGAAGACCCAGTACTTC. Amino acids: CASSLLQGKTQYF.

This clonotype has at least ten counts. CDR3 in DNA: TGTGCCAGTAGTATAGGGGGGACAGGGGGTTTCGATCAGCCCCAGCATTTT. This translates into CASSIGGTGGFDQPQHF. J is TRBJ1-5 and V is TRBV19; 11 bases fit TRBD1. Losses at the gene ends were 1 base for V and 5 bases for J; bases not matched to a gene: 7. Looked up from germline, CDR1 is LNHDA and CDR2 is SQIVND (reference sequence). CDR3 length: 17 amino acids.

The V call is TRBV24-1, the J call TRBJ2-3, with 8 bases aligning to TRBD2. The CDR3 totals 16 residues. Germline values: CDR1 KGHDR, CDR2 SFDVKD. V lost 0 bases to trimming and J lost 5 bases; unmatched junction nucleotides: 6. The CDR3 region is CATSDLWRGEVDTQYF. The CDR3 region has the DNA TGTGCCACCAGTGATTTGTGGCGGGGGGAGGTAGATACGCAGTATTTT.

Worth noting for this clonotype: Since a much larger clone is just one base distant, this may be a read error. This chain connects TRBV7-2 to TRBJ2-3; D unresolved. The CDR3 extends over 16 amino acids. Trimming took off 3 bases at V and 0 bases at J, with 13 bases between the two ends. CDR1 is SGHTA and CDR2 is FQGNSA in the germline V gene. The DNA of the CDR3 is TGTGCCAGCAGCTTTCGGCTGCGCGCTAGCACAGATACGCAGTATTTT. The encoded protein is CASSFRLRASTDTQYF.

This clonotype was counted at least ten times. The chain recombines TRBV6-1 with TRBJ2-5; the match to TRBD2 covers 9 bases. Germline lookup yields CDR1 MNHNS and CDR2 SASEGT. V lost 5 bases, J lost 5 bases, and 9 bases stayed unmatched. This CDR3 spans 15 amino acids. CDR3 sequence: CASSPPGLAGETQYF. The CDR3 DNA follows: TGTGCCAGCAGTCCTCCGGGACTAGCAGGGGAGACCCAGTACTTC.

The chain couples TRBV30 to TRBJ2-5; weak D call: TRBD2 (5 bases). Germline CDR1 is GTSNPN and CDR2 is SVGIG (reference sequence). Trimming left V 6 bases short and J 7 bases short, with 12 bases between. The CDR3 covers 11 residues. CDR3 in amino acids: CACRAGGTQYF. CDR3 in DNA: TGTGCCTGTAGGGCGGGTGGGACCCAGTACTTC.

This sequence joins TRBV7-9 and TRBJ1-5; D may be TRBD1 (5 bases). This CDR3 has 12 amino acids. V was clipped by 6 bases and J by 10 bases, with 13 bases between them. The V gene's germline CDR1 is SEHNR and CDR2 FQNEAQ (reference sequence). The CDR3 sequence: CASRQDGGPQHF. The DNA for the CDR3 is TGTGCCAGCAGACAGGACGGCGGACCCCAGCATTTT.

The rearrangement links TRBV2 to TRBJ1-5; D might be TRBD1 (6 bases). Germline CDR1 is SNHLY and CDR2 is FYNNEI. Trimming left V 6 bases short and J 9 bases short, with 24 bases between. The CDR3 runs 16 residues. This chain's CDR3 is CASSARGDRWQPPQHF. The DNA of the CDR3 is TGTGCCAGCAGCGCTAGGGGGGACCGGTGGCAACCGCCCCAGCATTTT.

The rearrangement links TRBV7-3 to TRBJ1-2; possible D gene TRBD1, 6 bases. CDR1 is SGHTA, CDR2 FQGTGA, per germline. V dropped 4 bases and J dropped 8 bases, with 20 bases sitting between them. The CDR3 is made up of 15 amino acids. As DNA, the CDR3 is TGTGCCAGCAGCTGGGGGGGGGGCGCCGGTGAGGGCTACACCTTC. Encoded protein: CASSWGGGAGEGYTF.

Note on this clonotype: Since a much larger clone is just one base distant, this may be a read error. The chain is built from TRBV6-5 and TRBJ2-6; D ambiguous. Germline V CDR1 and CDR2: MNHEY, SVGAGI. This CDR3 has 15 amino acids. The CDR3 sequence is CAISYAQTGANVLTF. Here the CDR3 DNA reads TGTGCCATCAGTTACGCGCAGACTGGGGCCAACGTCCTGACTTTC.

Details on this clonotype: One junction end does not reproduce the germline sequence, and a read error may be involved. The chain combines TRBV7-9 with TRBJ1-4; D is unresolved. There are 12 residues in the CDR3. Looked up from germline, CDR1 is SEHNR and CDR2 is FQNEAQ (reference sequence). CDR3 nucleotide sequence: TGTGCCAGCGGCCCCTCGAATGGAAAACTGTTTTTT. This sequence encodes CASGPSNGKLFF.

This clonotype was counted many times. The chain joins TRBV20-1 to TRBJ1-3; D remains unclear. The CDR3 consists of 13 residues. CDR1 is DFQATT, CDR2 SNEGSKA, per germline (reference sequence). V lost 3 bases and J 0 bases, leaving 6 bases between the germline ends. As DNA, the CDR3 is TGCAGTGCTAGGCACAGCTCTGGAAACACCATATATTTT. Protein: CSARHSSGNTIYF.

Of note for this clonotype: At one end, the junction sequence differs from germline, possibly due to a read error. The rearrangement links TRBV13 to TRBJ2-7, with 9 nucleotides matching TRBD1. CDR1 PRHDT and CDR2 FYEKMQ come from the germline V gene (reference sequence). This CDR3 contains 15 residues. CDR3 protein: CASSSDQDRGGELYF. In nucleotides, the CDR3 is TGTGCCAGCAGCTCCGACCAGGACAGGGGAGGGGAGCTGTACTTC.

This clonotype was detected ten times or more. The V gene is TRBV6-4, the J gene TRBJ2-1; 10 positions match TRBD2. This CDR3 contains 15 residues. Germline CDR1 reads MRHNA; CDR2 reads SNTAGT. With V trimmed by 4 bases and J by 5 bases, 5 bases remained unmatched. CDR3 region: CASSVLSGGHNEQFF. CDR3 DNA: TGTGCCAGCAGTGTTCTTAGCGGGGGGCACAATGAGCAGTTCTTC.

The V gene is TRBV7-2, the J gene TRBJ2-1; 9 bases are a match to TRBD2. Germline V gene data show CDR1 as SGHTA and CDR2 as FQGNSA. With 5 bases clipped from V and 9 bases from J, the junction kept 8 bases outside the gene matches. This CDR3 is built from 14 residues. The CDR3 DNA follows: TGTGCCAGCAGCCTACCGACTAGCGGCGGTGAGCAGTTCTTC. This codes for CASSLPTSGGEQFF.